This T cell receptor (beta chain) is drawn from a study of shared clonotypes between healthy human individuals. Whole-study findings and limits: Of the naive CD4 clonotypes, around 4.9% were shared across a few donors. All-four-donor shared clonotypes had higher generation probabilities than non-shared clonotypes did.

Germline CDR1 reads MNHEY; CDR2 reads SMNVEV (reference sequence). The CDR3 extends over 13 amino acids. Trimming took 6 bases from V and 5 from J, leaving 14 bases between them. Points on this clone: The antigen remains unidentified.

Each cell subset's genomic DNA was divided evenly among several immunoSEQ plates. Profiling relied on immunoSEQ multiplex PCR, and the TCRdb table lists in-frame clones only, not all of them. In the table there are about 610,000 clones, approximately 97% of which are singletons. CD45RA-negative memory and CD45RA+ naive subsets were split from the CD4+ cells. Material: naive CD4+ T cells sorted from blood. Subset specified: CD45RA+ positively selected. The receptor was derived from a woman younger than 45 in good health. The rearrangement links TRBV27 to TRBJ2-7; weak D call: TRBD1 (5 bases). The CDR3 nucleotides read TGTGCCAGCAGCCTGACAGCAATCGACGAGCAGTACTTC. This encodes CASSLTAIDEQYF.